Listed below are T cell receptor beta chains from one sample, sequenced in a study of OX40 agonist ivuxolimab in advanced cancers. TCRdb keeps only in-frame clones here, not all; method: immunoSEQ multiplex PCR. This sample has 60,000 to 70,000 clones, with around nine tenths found just once. Sequencing was performed on CD4+ or CD8+ T cells sorted from blood, taken in a trial of the OX40 agonist ivuxolimab. Receptors were obtained from an adult with an advanced solid tumor such as melanoma, head and neck, liver or kidney cancer. Both conserved end residues are part of each CDR3. A D gene is named only where the DNA matches it firmly. Expanded clones are given a class, and other clones once, few, many or no size at all.

NA,TRBJ2-3,TRBV30,NA,TGTGCCTGGGTGGTGGGGGGGCGCCACGGTACAGATACGCAGTATTTT,CAWVVGGRHGTDTQYF
TRBD1,TRBJ2-1,TRBV5-1,NA,TGCGCCAGCAGTTGGGGACAGGAATACAATGAGCAGTTCTTC,CASSWGQEYNEQFF
NA,TRBJ1-5,TRBV19,NA,TGTGCCAGTAGTATCGCCTCGTCTAATCAGCCCCAGCATTTT,CASSIASSNQPQHF
NA,TRBJ2-7,TRBV6-6,NA,TGTGCCAGCACCCCAGTTGGGGGTAACTCCGAGCAGTACTTC,CASTPVGGNSEQYF
TRBD1,TRBJ2-6,TRBV28,NA,TGTGCCAGCAGTCCTGACAGGGCTGGGGCCAACGTCCTGACTTTC,CASSPDRAGANVLTF
NA,TRBJ2-5,TRBV28,NA,TGTGCCAGCAGTTTAGGGAGACGGGAGACCCAGTACTTC,CASSLGRRETQYF
NA,TRBJ1-2,TRBV7-8,NA,TGTGCCAGCAGCTTAGGAATTGGCCTACAGGGAACCTATGGCTACACCTTC,CASSLGIGLQGTYGYTF
NA,TRBJ1-2,TRBV28,NA,TGTGCCAGCAGCCTACAGGGCCCCCTATATGGCTACACCTTC,CASSLQGPLYGYTF
NA,TRBJ1-1,TRBV28,NA,TGTGCCAGTGGGGAGGGACCGATGAACACTGAAGCTTTCTTT,CASGEGPMNTEAFF
TRBD1,TRBJ1-1,TRBV7-8,NA,TGTGCCAGCAGCCTAATACAGGGGGACACTGAAGCTTTCTTT,CASSLIQGDTEAFF
TRBD2,TRBJ2-6,TRBV4-3,NA,TGCGCCAGCAGCCGCGGACTAGCGCGGACTGGGGCCAACGTCCTGACTTTC,CASSRGLARTGANVLTF
NA,TRBJ2-5,TRBV15,NA,TGTGCCACCAGCAGAGATTGGGACATACAAGAGACCCAGTACTTC,CATSRDWDIQETQYF
NA,TRBJ1-4,TRBV30,NA,TGTGCCTGGAGTTTCGGAAGAAATGAAAAACTGTTTTTT,CAWSFGRNEKLFF
TRBD2,TRBJ2-1,TRBV28,NA,TGTGCCAGCAGTCAGTCCGGACTAGCGGGACGATATGAGCAGTTCTTC,CASSQSGLAGRYEQFF
NA,TRBJ2-1,TRBV5-4,NA,TGTGCCAGCAGCCTAAAACAGGGAACCTACAATGAGCAGTTCTTC,CASSLKQGTYNEQFF
NA,TRBJ2-3,TRBV4-1,NA,TGCGCCAGCAGCCAAGAAACGGCCCCCCGTCTGAAAGATACGCAGTATTTT,CASSQETAPRLKDTQYF
TRBD1,TRBJ1-4,TRBV6-6,few,TGTGCCAGCAGCTCCGGGACAGGAAATGAAAAACTGTTTTTT,CASSSGTGNEKLFF
NA,TRBJ2-7,TRBV6-6,NA,TGTGCCAGCAGTTACTCGAGGATGCAGTACTTC,CASSYSRMQYF
NA,TRBJ2-1,TRBV10-2,NA,TGCGCCAGCAGTACAGGGAGTTTTTACAATGAGCAGTTCTTC,CASSTGSFYNEQFF
TRBD1,TRBJ1-2,TRBV30,NA,TGTGCCTGGACAGGGGGGTTTCGCTATGGCTACACCTTC,CAWTGGFRYGYTF
NA,TRBJ2-7,TRBV7-2,NA,TGTGCCAGCAGCTTAGGAGCGGGACAGACCTACGAGCAGTACTTC,CASSLGAGQTYEQYF
TRBD1,TRBJ2-5,TRBV5-6,NA,TGTGCCAGCACCCAAGGTTACAGGGGTCAAGAGACCCAGTACTTC,CASTQGYRGQETQYF
NA,TRBJ1-3,TRBV5-6,NA,TGTGCCAGCAGCTTGGGCAGGGCCGGAAACACCATATATTTT,CASSLGRAGNTIYF
TRBD2,TRBJ2-1,TRBV14,few,TGTGCCAGCAGCCGGACTAGCGGGAGTATCTATGAGCAGTTCTTC,CASSRTSGSIYEQFF
NA,TRBJ1-1,TRBV30,few,TGTGCCTGGAGTGCGGACCGGATCACTGAAGCTTTCTTT,CAWSADRITEAFF
NA,TRBJ2-1,TRBV7-9,NA,TGTGCCAGCAGCGACAGGACAAGGTATGAGCAGTTCTTC,CASSDRTRYEQFF